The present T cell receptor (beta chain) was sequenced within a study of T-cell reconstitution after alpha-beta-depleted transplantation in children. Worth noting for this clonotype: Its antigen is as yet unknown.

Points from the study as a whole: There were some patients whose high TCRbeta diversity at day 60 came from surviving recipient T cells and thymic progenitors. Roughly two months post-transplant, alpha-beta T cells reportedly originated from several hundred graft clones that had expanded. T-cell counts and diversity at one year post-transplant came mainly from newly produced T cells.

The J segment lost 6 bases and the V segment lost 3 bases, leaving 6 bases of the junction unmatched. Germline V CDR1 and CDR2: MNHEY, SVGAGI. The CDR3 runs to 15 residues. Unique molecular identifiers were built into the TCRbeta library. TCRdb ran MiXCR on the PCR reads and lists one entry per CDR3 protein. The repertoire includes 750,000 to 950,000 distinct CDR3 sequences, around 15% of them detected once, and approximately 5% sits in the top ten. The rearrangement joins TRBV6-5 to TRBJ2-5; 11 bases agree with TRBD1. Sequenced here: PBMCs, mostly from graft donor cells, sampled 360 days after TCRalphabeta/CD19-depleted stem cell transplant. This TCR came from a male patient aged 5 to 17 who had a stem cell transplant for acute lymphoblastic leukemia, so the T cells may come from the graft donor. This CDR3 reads CASSYSGTGGKTQYF. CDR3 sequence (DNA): TGTGCCAGCAGTTATTCCGGGACAGGGGGAAAGACCCAGTACTTC.